This section outlines one T cell receptor (beta chain) sequence together with its context. After constant-region reverse-primer amplification, full-length variable regions underwent semi-nested PCR with Nested Universal Primer A. TCRdb analysed the 5' RACE reads with MiXCR anew, one entry per CDR3 protein. The sample carries approximately 21,000 distinct CDR3 sequences, more than 30% recorded once. The CDR3 is made up of 11 amino acids. Germline values: CDR1 MNHEY, CDR2 SVGAGI. Trimming removed 9 bases from V and 10 bases from J, with 13 bases in between. This clonotype was sampled from a female donor with breast cancer. The sample consisted of tumor-infiltrating naive CD4+ T cells sorted from the breast tumor. Subset: naive CD4+ T cells, CD4+CD45RA+CD25-. The chain carries TRBV6-5 and TRBJ2-1; D ambiguous. CDR3 bases: TGTGCCAGTGGGCCAGGCGGCGAGCAGTTCTTC. Protein sequence: CASGPGGEQFF.